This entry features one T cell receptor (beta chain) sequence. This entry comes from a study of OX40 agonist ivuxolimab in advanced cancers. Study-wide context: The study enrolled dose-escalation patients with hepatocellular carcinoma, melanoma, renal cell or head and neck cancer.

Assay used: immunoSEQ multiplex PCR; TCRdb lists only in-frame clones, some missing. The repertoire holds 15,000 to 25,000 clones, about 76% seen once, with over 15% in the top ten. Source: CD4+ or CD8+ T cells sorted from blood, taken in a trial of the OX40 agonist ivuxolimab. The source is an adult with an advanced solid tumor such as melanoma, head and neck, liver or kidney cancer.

Here the CDR3 reads CASSLAGGPGNEQFF. The CDR3 DNA sequence: TGCGCCAGCAGCTTAGCGGGAGGGCCCGGCAATGAGCAGTTCTTC. The gene calls are TRBV5-1 and TRBJ2-1, with 10 positions matching TRBD2. This CDR3 has 15 residues. Germline lookup yields CDR1 SGHRS and CDR2 YFSETQ. The V and J ends lost 2 bases and 6 bases, in that order; junction bases with no gene match: 5.